The rows below give T cell receptor beta chains drawn from one sample of a study of post-analysis software for immune sequencing data. TCRdb re-called the PCR reads with MiXCR, one entry per CDR3 protein. Altogether approximately 730,000 distinct CDR3 sequences are present, 40% to 55% being singletons, with the ten largest covering roughly 4.9%. The sequenced sample consisted of blood. Source of these receptors: a girl under 18 with multiple sclerosis. The CDR3 runs from the conserved cysteine through the conserved F or W. The order of the fields is clone size, D gene, V gene, J gene, CDR3 length, CDR3 DNA, CDR3 protein. A D gene is named only where the DNA matches it firmly. Clone size is shown for a subset of rows, as once, few, many or a class of expanded clone.

size: few; D: TRBD2; V: TRBV24-1; J: TRBJ2-5; length: 14; DNA: TGTGCCACCAGTCCTAGCGGATCGTGGGAGACCCAGTACTTC; CDR3: CATSPSGSWETQYF
size: few; D: TRBD1; V: TRBV7-2; J: TRBJ2-7; length: 15; DNA: TGTGCCAGCAGCTCAACGCGACAGGGGTGGTACGAGCAGTACTTC; CDR3: CASSSTRQGWYEQYF
size: few; D: TRBD2; V: TRBV6-1; J: TRBJ2-7; length: 15; DNA: TGTGCCAGCAGTAAATCGGGCGGGGGCTCCTACGAGCAGTACTTC; CDR3: CASSKSGGGSYEQYF
size: .; D: TRBD2; V: TRBV4-3; J: TRBJ2-1; length: 15; DNA: TGCGCCAGCAGCCAAGGGACTAGCTCCTACAATGAGCAGTTCTTC; CDR3: CASSQGTSSYNEQFF
size: .; D: TRBD1; V: TRBV15; J: TRBJ1-4; length: 15; DNA: TGTGCCACCAGCACATCCGGGACAGGACAAGGGAAACTGTTTTTT; CDR3: CATSTSGTGQGKLFF
size: .; D: .; V: TRBV20-1; J: TRBJ1-5; length: 11; DNA: TGCAGTGCAGGGTCTGGGCAGCCCCAGCATTTT; CDR3: CSAGSGQPQHF
size: .; D: TRBD1; V: TRBV6-5; J: TRBJ1-2; length: 15; DNA: TGTGCCAGCAGCCGTGGACAGGGTCTAGGCTATGGCTACACCTTC; CDR3: CASSRGQGLGYGYTF
size: few; D: .; V: TRBV12-5; J: TRBJ1-1; length: 16; DNA: TGTGCTAGTGGTCCACTACGGGGAGAGGTGAACACTGAAGCTTTCTTT; CDR3: CASGPLRGEVNTEAFF
size: .; D: TRBD2; V: TRBV20-1; J: TRBJ2-1; length: 16; DNA: TGCAGTGCTAGAGACCCTGGGACTAGCGGGATCAATGAGCAGTTCTTC; CDR3: CSARDPGTSGINEQFF
size: .; D: .; V: TRBV5-5; J: TRBJ2-1; length: 16; DNA: TGTGCCAGCAGCCTAGGTCTCTCGGCCAGGGGCAATGAGCAGTTCTTC; CDR3: CASSLGLSARGNEQFF
size: few; D: .; V: TRBV20-1; J: TRBJ2-3; length: 13; DNA: TGCAGTGGGGCGGACAGAAGCACAGATACGCAGTATTTT; CDR3: CSGADRSTDTQYF
size: .; D: .; V: TRBV7-2; J: TRBJ2-1; length: 13; DNA: TGTGCCAGCAGCAAAGAGGGGGGGAATGAGCAGTTCTTC; CDR3: CASSKEGGNEQFF
size: few; D: TRBD2; V: TRBV20-1; J: TRBJ2-5; length: 15; DNA: TGCAGTGCGAGGACTAGCGGGAGGCCCCAAGAGACCCAGTACTTC; CDR3: CSARTSGRPQETQYF
size: .; D: .; V: TRBV30; J: TRBJ2-7; length: 13; DNA: TGTGCCTGGAGTGTAGATTCTTCCTACGAGCAGTACTTC; CDR3: CAWSVDSSYEQYF
size: .; D: TRBD2; V: TRBV5-1; J: TRBJ2-7; length: 15; DNA: TGCGCCAGCAGCTTGGGGGCTAGCGGCCTCTACGAGCAGTACTTC; CDR3: CASSLGASGLYEQYF
size: .; D: TRBD1; V: TRBV12-3/TRBV12-4; J: TRBJ1-5; length: 15; DNA: TGTGCCAGCAGCCAGACAGGGGGCGCGGATCAGCCCCAGCATTTT; CDR3: CASSQTGGADQPQHF
size: few; D: TRBD1; V: TRBV7-2; J: TRBJ1-2; length: 15; DNA: TGTGCCAGCAGCTTAGACAACCAGGGGGCCTATGGCTACACCTTC; CDR3: CASSLDNQGAYGYTF
size: .; D: .; V: TRBV20-1; J: TRBJ1-2; length: 13; DNA: TGCAGTGCTAGCATGGGGGCCGACTATGGCTACACCTTC; CDR3: CSASMGADYGYTF
size: .; D: .; V: TRBV20-1; J: TRBJ2-5; length: 15; DNA: TGCAGTGCTAGAGTTGCGGGGAGAGTTGAAGAGACCCAGTACTTC; CDR3: CSARVAGRVEETQYF
size: .; D: .; V: TRBV12-3/TRBV12-4; J: TRBJ2-5; length: 14; DNA: TGTGCCAGCAGTCCCAGTTTAGCCGGGGAGACCCAGTACTTC; CDR3: CASSPSLAGETQYF
size: .; D: .; V: TRBV5-6; J: TRBJ1-6; length: 15; DNA: TGTGCCAGCAGCACCGATGGGGGGCCGGTTTCACCCCTCCACTTT; CDR3: CASSTDGGPVSPLHF
size: .; D: .; V: TRBV4-3; J: TRBJ2-7; length: 13; DNA: TGTGCCAGCTCCCAGGAGACGAACTACGAGCAGTACTTC; CDR3: CASSQETNYEQYF
size: .; D: TRBD2; V: TRBV29-1; J: TRBJ2-5; length: 11; DNA: TGCAGCGTTCGGGAGGGAGGCGAGCGGTACTTC; CDR3: CSVREGGERYF
size: few; D: .; V: TRBV15; J: TRBJ2-1; length: 16; DNA: TGTGCCACCAGCAGAAACCCCAGTGGTTCCTACAATGAGCAGTTCTTC; CDR3: CATSRNPSGSYNEQFF
size: few; D: .; V: TRBV5-5; J: TRBJ1-2; length: 13; DNA: TGTGCCAGCAGCGGGGTGTCTAACTATGGCTACACCTTC; CDR3: CASSGVSNYGYTF
size: .; D: TRBD2; V: TRBV27; J: TRBJ2-7; length: 14; DNA: TGTGCCAGCAGAACTAGCGGGACAATCTACGAGCAGTACTTC; CDR3: CASRTSGTIYEQYF
size: once; D: .; V: TRBV27; J: TRBJ2-1; length: 15; DNA: TGTGCCAGCAGTTTATCGAGGGCAGGGTGGGATGAGCAGTTCTTC; CDR3: CASSLSRAGWDEQFF
size: .; D: .; V: TRBV7-9; J: TRBJ2-1; length: 14; DNA: TGTGCCAGCGGAGGGAAGTCTAGCATCACCGAGCAGTTCTTC; CDR3: CASGGKSSITEQFF
size: .; D: TRBD1; V: TRBV29-1; J: TRBJ1-2; length: 14; DNA: TGCAGCGTTGAAGGTGGACAGGATCTCTATGGCTACACCTTC; CDR3: CSVEGGQDLYGYTF
size: .; D: TRBD1; V: TRBV6-1; J: TRBJ2-7; length: 15; DNA: TGTGCCAGCACTTTTTCGGGACAGGGGGCTTACGAGCAGTACTTC; CDR3: CASTFSGQGAYEQYF
size: .; D: TRBD2; V: TRBV7-3; J: TRBJ2-1; length: 16; DNA: TGTGCCAGCAGCTTAGGGGGGGGAGGGACCCCAAATGAGCAGTTCTTC; CDR3: CASSLGGGGTPNEQFF